Listed below are T cell receptor beta chains from one sample, sequenced in a study of blood T cell repertoires in COVID-19. Profiling relied on immunoSEQ multiplex PCR, and the TCRdb table lists in-frame clones only, not all of them. Altogether about 180,000 clones are present, about 87% being singletons, with the ten largest covering roughly 4.2%. Sequencing was carried out using peripheral blood. These receptor sequences come from a woman in her twenties or thirties with acute or convalescent COVID-19. Both conserved end residues are part of each CDR3. D genes are given only for firm matches. Size is omitted from some rows. Given values are once, few, many or a class for expanded clones.

J	V	length	size	D	CDR3	DNA
TRBJ2-7	TRBV2	12	-	-	CASRRQVEEQYF	TGTGCCAGCAGACGACAGGTAGAGGAGCAGTACTTC
TRBJ1-2	TRBV4-2	14	-	-	CASSQRAMTSIYTF	TGTGCCAGCAGCCAGAGAGCAATGACTAGCATCTACACCTTC
TRBJ2-1	TRBV28	11	few	-	CASSLQGEQFF	TGTGCCAGCAGTTTACAGGGTGAGCAGTTCTTC
TRBJ2-7	TRBV7-9	17	few	TRBD2	CASSQSVLAASPYEQYF	TGTGCCAGCAGCCAATCCGTGCTAGCGGCCTCGCCCTACGAGCAGTACTTC
TRBJ2-1	TRBV28	12	-	-	CASSIRDNEQFF	TGTGCCAGCAGCATTCGGGACAATGAGCAGTTCTTC
TRBJ1-6	TRBV5-4	15	-	-	CASSLESGLNSPLHF	TGTGCCAGCAGCTTGGAGTCAGGCCTTAATTCACCCCTCCACTTT
TRBJ1-4	TRBV4-1	14	-	-	CASSPRVTNEKLFF	TGCGCCAGCAGCCCCAGGGTGACTAATGAAAAACTGTTTTTT
TRBJ1-5	TRBV12-3/TRBV12-4	10	-	-	CASGTMPQHF	TGTGCCAGCGGAACTATGCCCCAGCATTTT
TRBJ1-5	TRBV9	17	-	TRBD1	CASSAGQGDLVYQPQHF	TGTGCCAGCAGCGCGGGACAGGGAGATCTTGTGTATCAGCCCCAGCATTTT
TRBJ1-3	TRBV3-1/TRBV3-2	13	few	-	CASRQASGNTIYF	TGTGCCAGCAGACAGGCCTCTGGAAACACCATATATTTT
TRBJ2-1	TRBV7-2	15	-	TRBD2	CASSFTSGINNEQFF	TGTGCCAGCAGCTTCACTAGCGGGATAAACAATGAGCAGTTCTTC
TRBJ2-7	TRBV6-2/TRBV6-3	15	once	-	CASSYGPGLPYEQYF	TGTGCCAGCAGTTACGGGCCGGGATTGCCCTACGAGCAGTACTTC
TRBJ2-3	TRBV7-9	16	-	TRBD2	CASSPTFGRAMNTQYF	TGTGCCAGCAGCCCCACCTTCGGGAGGGCCATGAATACGCAGTATTTT
TRBJ2-5	TRBV6-5	14	once	TRBD1	CASRGSTGRETQYF	TGTGCCAGCAGGGGATCGACAGGGCGGGAGACCCAGTACTTC
TRBJ2-5	TRBV27	16	-	-	CASSLLGGRAQETQYF	TGTGCCAGCAGTTTATTGGGGGGAAGGGCTCAAGAGACCCAGTACTTC
TRBJ2-5	TRBV6-6	14	-	TRBD2	CASSQTSGRETQYF	TGTGCCAGCAGTCAAACTAGCGGCAGGGAGACCCAGTACTTC
TRBJ2-7	TRBV5-8	14	-	TRBD1	CASSFDPGQGVQYF	TGTGCCAGCAGCTTCGACCCGGGACAGGGGGTTCAGTACTTC
TRBJ2-1	TRBV2	15	-	TRBD2	CASSEGLAGNNEQFF	TGTGCCAGCAGTGAGGGACTAGCGGGTAACAATGAGCAGTTCTTC
TRBJ1-2	TRBV19	16	-	-	CASSIDSLTGVYGYTF	TGTGCCAGTAGTATAGATTCCTTAACAGGCGTCTATGGCTACACCTTC
TRBJ2-3	TRBV7-9	15	-	TRBD2	CASSRTTSGSDTQYF	TGTGCCAGCAGTCGTACAACTAGCGGGAGTGATACGCAGTATTTT
TRBJ2-1	TRBV7-9	16	once	TRBD2	CASSFNSGTSYNEQFF	TGTGCCAGCAGCTTTAACAGCGGGACCTCCTACAATGAGCAGTTCTTC
TRBJ2-2	TRBV3-1/TRBV3-2	16	-	-	CASSQVPTGITGELFF	TGTGCCAGCAGCCAAGTTCCCACGGGGATCACCGGGGAGCTGTTTTTT
TRBJ1-4	TRBV24-1	14	few	TRBD1	CATGTGALNEKLFF	TGTGCCACCGGGACAGGCGCACTGAATGAAAAACTGTTTTTT